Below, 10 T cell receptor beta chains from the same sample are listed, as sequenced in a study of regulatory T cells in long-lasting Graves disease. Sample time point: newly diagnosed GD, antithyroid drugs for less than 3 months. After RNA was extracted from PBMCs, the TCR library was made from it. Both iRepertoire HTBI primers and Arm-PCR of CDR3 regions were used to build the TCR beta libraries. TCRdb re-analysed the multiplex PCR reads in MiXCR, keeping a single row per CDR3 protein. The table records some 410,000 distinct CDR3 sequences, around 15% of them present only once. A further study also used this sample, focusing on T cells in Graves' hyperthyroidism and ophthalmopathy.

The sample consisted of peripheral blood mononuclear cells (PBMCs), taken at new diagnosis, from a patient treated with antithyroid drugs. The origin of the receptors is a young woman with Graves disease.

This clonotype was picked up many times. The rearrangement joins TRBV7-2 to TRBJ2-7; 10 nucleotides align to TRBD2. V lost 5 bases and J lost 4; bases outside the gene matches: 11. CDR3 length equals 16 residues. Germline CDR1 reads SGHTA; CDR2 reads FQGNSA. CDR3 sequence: CASSLTQTSGLYEQYF. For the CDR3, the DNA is TGTGCCAGCAGCCTTACCCAGACTAGCGGGCTATACGAGCAGTACTTC.

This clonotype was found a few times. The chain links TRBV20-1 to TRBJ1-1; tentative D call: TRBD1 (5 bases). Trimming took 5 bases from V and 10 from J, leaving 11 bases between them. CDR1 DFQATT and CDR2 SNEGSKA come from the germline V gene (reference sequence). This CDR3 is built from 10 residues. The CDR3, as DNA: TGCAGTGCTTGGGGGGATGGAGCTTTCTTT. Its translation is CSAWGDGAFF.

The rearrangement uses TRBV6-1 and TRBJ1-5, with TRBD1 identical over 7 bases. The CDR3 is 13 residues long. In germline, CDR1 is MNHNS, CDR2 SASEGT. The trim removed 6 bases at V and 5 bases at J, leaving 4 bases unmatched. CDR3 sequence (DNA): TGTGCCAGCAGACAGGGGAGCTATCAGCCCCAGCATTTT. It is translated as CASRQGSYQPQHF.

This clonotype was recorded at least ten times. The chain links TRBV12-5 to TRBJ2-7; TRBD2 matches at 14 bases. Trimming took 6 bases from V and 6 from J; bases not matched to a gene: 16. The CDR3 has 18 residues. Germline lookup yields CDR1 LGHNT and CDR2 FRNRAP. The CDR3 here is CASGLITGTSGRISEQYF. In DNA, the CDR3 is TGTGCTAGTGGCTTAATTACCGGGACTAGCGGGAGAATCTCCGAGCAGTACTTC.

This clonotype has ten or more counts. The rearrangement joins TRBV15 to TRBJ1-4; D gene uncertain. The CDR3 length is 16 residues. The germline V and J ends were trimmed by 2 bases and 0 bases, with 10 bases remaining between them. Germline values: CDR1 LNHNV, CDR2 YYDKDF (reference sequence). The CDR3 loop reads CATSRRLGSTNEKLFF. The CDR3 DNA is TGTGCCACCAGCAGACGGTTGGGATCAACTAATGAAAAACTGTTTTTT.

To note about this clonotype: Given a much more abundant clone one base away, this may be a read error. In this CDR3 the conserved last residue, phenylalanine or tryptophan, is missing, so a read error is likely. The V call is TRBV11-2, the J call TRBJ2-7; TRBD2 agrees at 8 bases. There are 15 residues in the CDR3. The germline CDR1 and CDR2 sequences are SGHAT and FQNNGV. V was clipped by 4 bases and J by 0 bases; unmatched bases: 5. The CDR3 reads CASSSLAESSYEQYL. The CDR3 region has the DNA TGTGCCAGCAGCTCACTAGCGGAGAGCTCCTACGAGCAGTACCTC.

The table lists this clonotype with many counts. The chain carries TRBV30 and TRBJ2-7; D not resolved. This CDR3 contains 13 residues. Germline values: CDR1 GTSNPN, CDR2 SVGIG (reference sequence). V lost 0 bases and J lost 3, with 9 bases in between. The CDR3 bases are TGTGCCTGGAGTGTCCAGCTCCGCTACGAGCAGTACTTC. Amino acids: CAWSVQLRYEQYF.

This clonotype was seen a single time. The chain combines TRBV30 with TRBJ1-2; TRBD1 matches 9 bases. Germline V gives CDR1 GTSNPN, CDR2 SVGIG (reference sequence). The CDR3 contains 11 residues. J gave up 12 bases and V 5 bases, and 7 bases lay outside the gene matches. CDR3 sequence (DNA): TGTGCCTGGCCCGGGACAGGGCTACACACCTTC. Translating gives CAWPGTGLHTF.

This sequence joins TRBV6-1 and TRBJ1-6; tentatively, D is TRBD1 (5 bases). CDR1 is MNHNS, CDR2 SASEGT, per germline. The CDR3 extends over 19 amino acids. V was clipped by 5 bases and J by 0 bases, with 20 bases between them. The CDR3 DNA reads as TGTGCCAGCAGTACCCGGGGAGGGGCCTTGAGCTCCTATAATTCACCCCTCCACTTT. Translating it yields CASSTRGGALSSYNSPLHF.

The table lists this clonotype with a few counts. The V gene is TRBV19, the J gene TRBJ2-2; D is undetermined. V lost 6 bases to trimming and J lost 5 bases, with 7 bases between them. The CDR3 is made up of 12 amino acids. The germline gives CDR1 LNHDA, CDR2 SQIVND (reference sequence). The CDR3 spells CASRTATGELFF. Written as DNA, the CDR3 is TGTGCCAGTAGGACCGCTACCGGGGAGCTGTTTTTT.